Listed below are T cell receptor beta chains from one sample, sequenced in a study of cytomegalovirus exposure and HLA in healthy donors. Measured with immunoSEQ multiplex PCR; TCRdb has only the in-frame clones, and not every one. The sample gives about 200,000 clones, 70% to 80% of which show up once; around 3.9% is in the top ten. The material sequenced was PBMCs. The receptors here all came from a male donor in good health and CMV-seronegative. The CDR3 runs from the conserved cysteine through the conserved F or W. The D gene is left open where the match is weak. A row's size may be missing; if present it is once, few, many or a size class.

TRBV7-9,NA,TRBJ1-2,TRBD1,CSSTRQGTNYGYTF,TGTTCCAGCACCCGACAGGGTACTAACTATGGCTACACCTTC
TRBV6-6,NA,TRBJ1-5,NA,CASRHREGPQPQHF,TGTGCCAGCAGGCACAGGGAGGGCCCTCAGCCCCAGCATTTT
TRBV6-6,NA,TRBJ2-2,NA,CASSYIGGDTGELFF,TGTGCCAGCAGTTACATAGGGGGGGACACCGGGGAGCTGTTTTTT
TRBV10-1,NA,TRBJ2-1,TRBD2,CASSGGGGSGREDNEQFF,TGCGCCAGCAGCGGGGGCGGGGGGAGCGGGAGAGAGGACAATGAGCAGTTCTTC
TRBV2,NA,TRBJ2-2,TRBD2,CASTTSGISGELFF,TGTGCCAGCACGACTAGCGGGATTTCCGGGGAGCTGTTTTTT
TRBV4-2,NA,TRBJ1-1,NA,CASSLQQGINTEAFF,TGTGCCAGCAGCCTACAACAGGGAATTAACACTGAAGCTTTCTTT
TRBV11-2,NA,TRBJ2-7,TRBD2,CASSFSRTSGRRTYEQYF,TGTGCCAGCAGCTTTAGCCGGACTAGCGGGAGAAGGACCTACGAGCAGTACTTC
TRBV4-1,NA,TRBJ2-7,NA,CASSLRAGTWQYF,TGCGCCAGCAGCCTAAGGGCTGGGACTTGGCAGTACTTC
TRBV7-9,once,TRBJ2-6,TRBD1,CASSSPGQGFSGANVLTF,TGTGCCAGCAGCTCCCCGGGACAGGGATTTTCTGGGGCCAACGTCCTGACTTTC
TRBV27,once,TRBJ2-2,TRBD2,CASSRLAGVSGELFF,TGTGCCAGCAGTAGACTAGCGGGAGTATCCGGGGAGCTGTTTTTT
TRBV19,NA,TRBJ1-1,NA,CASSPHGGGLIKTRTEAFF,TGTGCCAGTAGTCCCCATGGGGGGGGCCTAATCAAAACTAGGACTGAAGCTTTCTTT
TRBV7-3,NA,TRBJ2-3,TRBD2,CASSPLAGVTDTQYF,TGTGCCAGCAGCCCCCTAGCGGGAGTCACAGATACGCAGTATTTT
TRBV5-1,NA,TRBJ2-6,TRBD1,CASSLVGQAALGANVLTF,TGCGCCAGCAGCTTGGTTGGACAGGCGGCTCTAGGGGCCAACGTCCTGACTTTC
TRBV19,NA,TRBJ2-7,NA,CASSPSATSYEQYF,TGTGCCAGTAGTCCTAGCGCGACTTCCTACGAGCAGTACTTC
TRBV11-2,NA,TRBJ1-4,NA,CASSLRTASNEKLFF,TGTGCCAGCAGCTTGAGGACAGCTTCTAATGAAAAACTGTTTTTT
TRBV27,NA,TRBJ2-2,NA,CASSSFGSTGELFF,TGTGCCAGCAGTTCGTTTGGCAGCACCGGGGAGCTGTTTTTT
TRBV7-6,NA,TRBJ2-3,TRBD2,CASSSATSGSTDTQYF,TGTGCCAGCAGCTCTGCAACTAGCGGGAGCACAGATACGCAGTATTTT
TRBV18,NA,TRBJ2-3,TRBD2,CASSPEAGVVVNTQYF,TGTGCCAGCTCACCAGAAGCGGGAGTGGTGGTAAATACGCAGTATTTT
TRBV5-1,NA,TRBJ2-1,TRBD2,CASSGRLTSAGDEQFF,TGCGCCAGCAGCGGGCGGTTGACTAGCGCTGGCGATGAGCAGTTCTTC
TRBV29-1,NA,TRBJ2-7,TRBD2,CSVRTRQTYEQYF,TGCAGCGTTCGGACTAGGCAGACCTACGAGCAGTACTTC
TRBV5-8,NA,TRBJ2-1,TRBD1,CASSLGTGPNEQFF,TGTGCCAGCAGCTTAGGGACAGGTCCCAATGAGCAGTTCTTC
TRBV10-3,NA,TRBJ2-4,TRBD2,CAIRAGLAKNIQYF,TGTGCCATCAGAGCGGGATTAGCCAAAAACATTCAGTACTTC
TRBV5-6,NA,TRBJ2-1,TRBD2,CASSLTSGGYNEQFF,TGTGCCAGCAGCCTGACTAGCGGGGGCTACAATGAGCAGTTCTTC
TRBV7-8,once,TRBJ2-5,NA,CASYSEETQYF,TGTGCCAGCTATTCCGAGGAGACCCAGTACTTC
TRBV5-6,NA,TRBJ1-4,NA,CASSLLRPNEKLFF,TGTGCCAGCAGCTTGCTCAGGCCAAATGAAAAACTGTTTTTT
TRBV5-8,NA,TRBJ1-1,TRBD1,CASSLKGAPNTEAFF,TGTGCCAGCAGCTTGAAGGGGGCCCCGAACACTGAAGCTTTCTTT
TRBV6-5,NA,TRBJ1-1,NA,CASSEELEAFF,TGTGCCAGCAGTGAAGAGCTCGAAGCTTTCTTT
TRBV9,NA,TRBJ1-5,NA,CASSVNRVSNQPQHF,TGTGCCAGCAGCGTCAACAGGGTTAGCAATCAGCCCCAGCATTTT
TRBV6-5,few,TRBJ2-7,TRBD2,CASSYSSGPTYEQYF,TGTGCCAGCAGTTACTCTAGCGGGCCGACCTACGAGCAGTACTTC
TRBV5-1,NA,TRBJ2-5,NA,CASSLTGNPAWETQYF,TGCGCCAGCAGCTTAACAGGGAACCCAGCGTGGGAGACCCAGTACTTC
TRBV6-1,NA,TRBJ1-5,NA,CASSESYKRPQHF,TGTGCCAGCAGTGAGAGTTATAAGCGGCCCCAGCATTTT
TRBV5-1,NA,TRBJ2-7,TRBD2,CASSPRGLAGVLLHEQYF,TGCGCCAGCAGCCCCAGGGGACTAGCGGGAGTCCTACTCCACGAGCAGTACTTC
TRBV7-6,NA,TRBJ2-2,NA,CASSSNGAGRFTGELFF,TGTGCCAGCAGCTCAAACGGGGCGGGGCGATTCACCGGGGAGCTGTTTTTT
TRBV2,NA,TRBJ2-1,TRBD2,CASSPRENEQFF,TGTGCCAGCAGTCCGCGGGAGAACGAGCAGTTCTTC
TRBV9,NA,TRBJ2-1,TRBD2,CASSFSRASGSGRESYNEQFF,TGTGCCAGCAGCTTCTCTCGGGCTAGCGGGAGTGGTAGGGAGTCCTACAATGAGCAGTTCTTC
TRBV27,NA,TRBJ2-7,TRBD2,CASSAPRGTSGYEQYF,TGTGCCAGCAGTGCCCCGCGCGGGACTAGCGGATACGAGCAGTACTTC
TRBV29-1,few,TRBJ2-1,TRBD2,CSVGGLAGPYNEQFF,TGCAGCGTGGGGGGACTAGCGGGACCCTACAATGAGCAGTTCTTC
TRBV25-1,NA,TRBJ2-5,TRBD2,CASSEGTSGWETQYF,TGTGCCAGCAGTGAAGGGACTAGCGGTTGGGAGACCCAGTACTTC
TRBV13,once,TRBJ1-6,NA,CASSPAANSPLHF,TGTGCCAGCAGCCCAGCGGCGAATTCACCCCTCCACTTT
TRBV6-1,NA,TRBJ2-7,NA,CASSRVETYEQYF,TGTGCCAGCAGCAGGGTCGAGACCTACGAGCAGTACTTC
TRBV19,NA,TRBJ2-5,TRBD2,CASSGTRRETQYF,TGTGCCAGTAGTGGGACTAGGCGAGAGACCCAGTACTTC
TRBV29-1,NA,TRBJ1-1,NA,CSVVVGRNTEAFF,TGCAGCGTGGTGGTTGGCAGGAACACTGAAGCTTTCTTT
TRBV4-1,NA,TRBJ2-7,NA,CASSQDSRGVSYEQYF,TGCGCCAGCAGCCAAGATTCGCGGGGTGTCTCCTACGAGCAGTACTTC
TRBV6-5,few,TRBJ2-7,TRBD1,CASSSTGGAGQYF,TGTGCCAGCAGTTCGACAGGGGGCGCGGGGCAGTACTTC
TRBV6-5,NA,TRBJ2-3,NA,CASTPGTHTDTQYF,TGTGCCAGCACCCCCGGGACTCACACAGATACGCAGTATTTT
TRBV28,NA,TRBJ1-2,TRBD1,CASSRDRGKRYTF,TGTGCCAGCAGTAGGGACAGGGGCAAACGCTACACCTTC